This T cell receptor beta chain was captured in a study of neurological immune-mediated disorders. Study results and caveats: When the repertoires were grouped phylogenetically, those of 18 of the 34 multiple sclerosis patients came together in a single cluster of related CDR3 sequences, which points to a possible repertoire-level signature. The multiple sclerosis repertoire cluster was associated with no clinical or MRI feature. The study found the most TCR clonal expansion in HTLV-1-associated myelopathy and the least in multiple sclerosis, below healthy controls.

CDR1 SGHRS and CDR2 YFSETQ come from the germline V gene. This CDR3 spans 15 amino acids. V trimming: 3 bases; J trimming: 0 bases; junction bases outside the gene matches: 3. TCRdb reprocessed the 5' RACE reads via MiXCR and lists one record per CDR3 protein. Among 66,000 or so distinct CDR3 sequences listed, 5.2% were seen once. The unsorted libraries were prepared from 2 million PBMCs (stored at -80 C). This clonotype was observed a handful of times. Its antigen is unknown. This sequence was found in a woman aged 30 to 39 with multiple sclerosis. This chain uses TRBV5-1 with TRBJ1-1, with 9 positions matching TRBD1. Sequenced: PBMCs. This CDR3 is CASSWGTGMNTEAFF. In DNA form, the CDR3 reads TGCGCCAGCAGCTGGGGGACAGGGATGAACACTGAAGCTTTCTTT. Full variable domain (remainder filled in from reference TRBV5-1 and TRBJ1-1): KAGVTQTPRYLIKTRGQQVTLSCSPISGHRSVSWYQQTPGQGLQFLFEYFSETQRNKGNFPGRFSGRQFSNSRSEMNVSTLELGDSALYLCASSWGTGMNTEAFFGQGTRLTVV.